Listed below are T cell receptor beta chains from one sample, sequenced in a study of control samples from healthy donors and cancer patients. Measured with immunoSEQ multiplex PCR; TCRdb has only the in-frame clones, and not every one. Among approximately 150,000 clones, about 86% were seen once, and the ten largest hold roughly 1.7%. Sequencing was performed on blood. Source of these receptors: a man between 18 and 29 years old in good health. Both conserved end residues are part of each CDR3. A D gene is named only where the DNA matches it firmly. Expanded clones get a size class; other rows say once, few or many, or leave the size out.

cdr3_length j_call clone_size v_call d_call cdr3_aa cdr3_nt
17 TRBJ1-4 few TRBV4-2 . CASSQESGGPFNEKLFF TGTGCCAGCAGCCAAGAATCGGGGGGACCCTTTAATGAAAAACTGTTTTTT
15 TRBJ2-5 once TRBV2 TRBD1 CASRTGTGGWETQYF TGTGCCAGCAGAACCGGGACAGGGGGCTGGGAGACCCAGTACTTC
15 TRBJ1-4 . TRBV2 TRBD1 CASSPTGENLAKLFF TGTGCCAGCAGTCCTACAGGGGAGAATTTGGCAAAACTGTTTTTT
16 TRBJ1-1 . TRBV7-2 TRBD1 CASSPYGQGANTEAFF TGTGCCAGCAGCCCCTACGGACAGGGGGCGAACACTGAAGCTTTCTTT
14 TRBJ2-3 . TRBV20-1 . CSASLTGHTDTQYF TGCAGTGCTAGTTTAACGGGCCACACAGATACGCAGTATTTT
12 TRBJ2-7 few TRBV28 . CASSLAGYEQYF TGTGCCAGCAGTTTAGCCGGATACGAGCAGTACTTC
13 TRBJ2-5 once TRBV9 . CASSSLVSETQYF TGTGCCAGCAGCTCTCTAGTGAGTGAGACCCAGTACTTC
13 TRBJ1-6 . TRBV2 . CASLHRAASPLHF TGTGCCAGCTTGCACAGGGCAGCTTCACCCCTCCACTTT
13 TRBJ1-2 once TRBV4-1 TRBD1 CASSPGQNYGYTF TGCGCCAGCAGCCCGGGACAGAACTATGGCTACACCTTC
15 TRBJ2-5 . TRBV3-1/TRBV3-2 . CASSQNQATTETQYF TGTGCCAGCAGCCAAAACCAGGCTACTACAGAGACCCAGTACTTC
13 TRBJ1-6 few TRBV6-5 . CASTWGKEAPLHF TGTGCCAGCACGTGGGGAAAGGAGGCACCCCTCCACTTT
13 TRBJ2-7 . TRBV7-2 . CASSVRGAYEQYF TGTGCCAGCAGTGTGAGGGGGGCCTACGAGCAGTACTTC
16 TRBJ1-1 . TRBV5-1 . CASKVSLGLMNTEAFF TGCGCCAGCAAGGTCTCTCTAGGTCTAATGAACACTGAAGCTTTCTTT
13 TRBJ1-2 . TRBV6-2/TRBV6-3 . CASSPRRGVGYTF TGTGCCAGCAGCCCCCGACGGGGTGTCGGCTACACCTTC
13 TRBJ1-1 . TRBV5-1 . CASSRAGNSEAFF TGCGCCAGCAGCCGGGCCGGGAACTCTGAAGCTTTCTTT
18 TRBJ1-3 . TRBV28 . CASSPVLTGRGPGNTIYF TGTGCCAGCAGCCCGGTCCTAACCGGTCGAGGGCCTGGAAACACCATATATTTT
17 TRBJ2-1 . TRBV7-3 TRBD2 CASSLTSGTGSYNEQFF TGTGCCAGCAGCTTAACTAGCGGGACCGGCTCCTACAATGAGCAGTTCTTC
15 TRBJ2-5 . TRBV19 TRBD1 CASSKQGAGLETQYF TGTGCCAGTAGTAAACAGGGGGCCGGACTAGAGACCCAGTACTTC
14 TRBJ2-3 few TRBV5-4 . CASSLPPGTDTQYF TGTGCCAGCAGCTTACCACCCGGGACAGATACGCAGTATTTT
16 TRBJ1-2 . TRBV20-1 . CSASMAGNQKNYGYTF TGCAGTGCTAGTATGGCAGGGAACCAAAAGAACTATGGCTACACCTTC
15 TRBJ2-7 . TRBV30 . CAWSAATFVSYEQYF TGTGCCTGGAGTGCAGCTACCTTCGTATCCTACGAGCAGTACTTC
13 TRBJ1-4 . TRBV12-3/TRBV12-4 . CASSFLLAEKLFF TGTGCCAGCAGTTTCCTCCTGGCTGAAAAACTGTTTTTT
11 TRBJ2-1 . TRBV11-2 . CASSTDGRQFF TGTGCCAGCAGCACGGACGGGCGCCAGTTCTTC
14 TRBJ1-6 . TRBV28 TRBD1 CASSWGQGTSPLHF TGTGCCAGCAGTTGGGGACAGGGGACTTCACCCCTCCACTTT
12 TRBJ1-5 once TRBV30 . CAWSGTDQPQHF TGTGCCTGGAGCGGCACGGATCAGCCCCAGCATTTT
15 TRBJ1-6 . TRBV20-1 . CSASTDSSYNSPLHF TGCAGTGCTAGTACAGACTCCTCCTATAATTCACCCCTCCACTTT
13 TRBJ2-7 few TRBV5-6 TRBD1 CASSFGQVYEQYF TGTGCCAGCAGCTTCGGACAGGTTTACGAGCAGTACTTC
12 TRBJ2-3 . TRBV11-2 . CASSLGTDTQYF TGTGCCAGCAGCTTAGGCACAGATACGCAGTATTTT
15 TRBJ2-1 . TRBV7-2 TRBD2 CASSLAATSDNEQFF TGTGCCAGCAGCTTAGCGGCGACTAGCGACAATGAGCAGTTCTTC
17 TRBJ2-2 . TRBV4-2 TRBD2 CASSQGRGDRDTGELFF TGTGCCAGCAGCCAAGGGCGGGGGGACCGGGACACCGGGGAGCTGTTTTTT
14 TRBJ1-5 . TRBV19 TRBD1 CASRATGGTQPQHF TGTGCCAGTAGGGCCACAGGGGGTACTCAGCCCCAGCATTTT
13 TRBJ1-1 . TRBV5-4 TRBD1 CASSATGRTEAFF TGTGCCAGCAGCGCGACAGGGCGAACTGAAGCTTTCTTT
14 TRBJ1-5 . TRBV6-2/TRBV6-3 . CASSYSRVILPQHF TGTGCCAGCAGTTACTCCCGGGTAATTCTGCCCCAGCATTTT
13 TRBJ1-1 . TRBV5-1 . CASSEQVNTEAFF TGCGCCAGCAGCGAACAAGTGAACACTGAAGCTTTCTTT
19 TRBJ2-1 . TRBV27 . CASSLLTGCRYTSYNEQFF TGTGCCAGCAGCCTACTTACCGGGTGTCGCTATACTTCCTACAATGAGCAGTTCTTC
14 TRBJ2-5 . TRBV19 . CASSMGGGLETQYF TGTGCCAGTAGTATGGGGGGGGGCTTAGAGACCCAGTACTTC
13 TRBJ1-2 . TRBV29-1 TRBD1 CSVEDGQGASYTF TGCAGCGTTGAAGATGGTCAGGGGGCCAGCTACACCTTC
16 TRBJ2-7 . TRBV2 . CASGVEPTGTAVEQYF TGTGCCAGCGGAGTGGAACCGACAGGAACGGCCGTCGAGCAGTACTTC
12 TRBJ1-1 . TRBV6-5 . CAGKDPRMEAFF TGTGCGGGAAAGGACCCCCGGATGGAAGCTTTCTTT
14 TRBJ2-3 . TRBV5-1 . CASSGGQPTDTQYF TGCGCCAGCAGCGGGGGCCAACCCACAGATACGCAGTATTTT
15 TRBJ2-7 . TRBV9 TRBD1 CASSAQTGGNDEQYF TGTGCCAGCAGCGCCCAGACAGGGGGGAATGACGAGCAGTACTTC
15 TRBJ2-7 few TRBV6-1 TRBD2 CASSEVETSGYEQYF TGTGCCAGCAGTGAAGTCGAGACTAGCGGCTACGAGCAGTACTTC
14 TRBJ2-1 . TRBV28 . CASSLTSGYNEQFF TGTGCCAGCAGTTTGACTAGTGGCTACAATGAGCAGTTCTTC
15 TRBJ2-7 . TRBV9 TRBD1 CASSSTGTGAYEQYF TGTGCCAGCAGCTCGACCGGGACAGGGGCCTACGAGCAGTACTTC
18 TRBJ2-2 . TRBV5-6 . CASSLDPLPTTNTGELFF TGTGCCAGCAGCTTGGACCCACTACCCACTACGAACACCGGGGAGCTGTTTTTT